One and the same sample provided the 15 T cell receptor beta chains below, sequenced in a study of regulatory T cells in long-lasting Graves disease. As to time point: newly diagnosed GD, antithyroid drugs for less than 3 months. The TCR library was prepared using RNA isolated from PBMCs. Arm-PCR with iRepertoire HTBI primers amplified the CDR3 regions for these TCR beta libraries. TCRdb called the multiplex PCR reads again in MiXCR, with one record for every CDR3 protein. The repertoire holds hundreds of thousands of distinct CDR3 sequences, 15% to 20% seen once, with 18% in the top ten. These same data were also listed under a study on T cells in Graves' hyperthyroidism and ophthalmopathy.

The material sequenced was peripheral blood mononuclear cells (PBMCs), taken at new diagnosis, from a patient treated with antithyroid drugs. The origin of the receptors is a woman aged 30 to 39 with Graves disease.

This sequence joins TRBV12-3 or TRBV12-4 and TRBJ2-7, with D maybe TRBD1 (5 bases). The ends were cut back, 8 bases at V and 0 bases at J, with 11 bases in the middle. CDR3 length equals 13 residues. The CDR3 here is CASRQYLSYEQYF. The CDR3 DNA follows: TGTGCCAGCCGACAGTACCTCTCCTACGAGCAGTACTTC.

On this clonotype: This may stem from a read error, because a much larger clone lies one nucleotide away. The chain recombines TRBV2 with TRBJ1-4; D gene ambiguous. Germline V lookup: CDR1 SNHLY, CDR2 FYNNEI. The CDR3 spans 12 residues. CDR3 in amino acids: CTSSRTPEKLFF. The CDR3 DNA follows: TGTACCAGCAGCCGGACGCCCGAAAAACTGTTTTTT. Full variable domain (outside the CDR3, taken from reference TRBV2 and TRBJ1-4): EPEVTQTPSHQVTQMGQEVILRCVPISNHLYFYWYRQILGQKVEFLVSFYNNEISEKSEIFDDQFSVERPDGSNFTLKIRSTKLEDSAMYFCTSSRTPEKLFFGSGTQLSVL.

This clonotype appeared a few times. The chain has TRBV5-4 and TRBJ2-6; 7 nucleotides match TRBD1. The germline V gene has CDR1 SGHNT and CDR2 YYREEE (reference sequence). Germline trimming cut 4 bases from V and 2 bases from J; bases unmatched to any gene: 9. The CDR3 spans 17 residues. The CDR3 coding sequence is TGTGCCAGCAGCCGTATGACAGGGATTGCTGGGGCCAACGTCCTGACTTTC. This encodes CASSRMTGIAGANVLTF.

This clonotype was picked up a small number of times. This sequence joins TRBV5-4 and TRBJ2-1; 13 nucleotides agree with TRBD2. Germline V gene data show CDR1 as SGHNT and CDR2 as YYREEE (reference sequence). The CDR3 has 16 amino acids. Trimming removed 4 bases from V and 3 bases from J; junction bases left unmatched: 4. For the CDR3, the DNA is TGTGCCAGCAGCCGGGGGACTAGCGGGGACTACAATGAGCAGTTCTTC. It yields the protein CASSRGTSGDYNEQFF. Combining the CDR3 with reference TRBV5-4 and TRBJ2-1 gives the whole variable domain ETGVTQSPTHLIKTRGQQVTLRCSSQSGHNTVSWYQQALGQGPQFIFQYYREEENGRGNFPPRFSGLQFPNYSSELNVNALELDDSALYLCASSRGTSGDYNEQFFGPGTRLTVL.

The chain joins TRBV2 to TRBJ2-3; D is unclear. The germline V gene encodes CDR1 SNHLY and CDR2 FYNNEI. This CDR3 comprises 12 residues. Trimming removed 7 bases from V and 4 bases from J, with 9 bases in between. The CDR3 DNA is TGTGCCAGCAAGGTGGCGGCAGATACGCAGTATTTT. Encoded protein: CASKVAADTQYF.

Turning to this clonotype: A much larger clone is a single base away; this may be a read error. CDR3 amino acids: CASQNPRQGHEQLF. In DNA, the CDR3 is TGTGCCAGCCAGAACCCGAGACAGGGACATGAGCAGCTCTTC. The V call is TRBV19, the J call TRBJ2-1, with 7 bases fitting TRBD1. The CDR3 runs 14 residues. Looked up from germline, CDR1 is LNHDA and CDR2 is SQIVND (reference sequence).

V and J are TRBV7-8 and TRBJ2-1; 7 bases match TRBD2. The CDR3 loop spans 14 amino acids. Germline V gene data show CDR1 as SGHVS and CDR2 as FQNEAQ. After removal of 5 bases from V and 7 bases from J, the junction contained 8 bases not matched to a gene. The CDR3 DNA follows: TGTGCCAGCAGCACAGGACTAGTCCAAAATGAGCAGTTCTTC. The encoded protein is CASSTGLVQNEQFF.

This clonotype was counted a single time. J is TRBJ2-7 and V is TRBV20-1, with a weak D call TRBD2 (6 bases). The V gene lost 3 bases and the J gene lost 5 bases, with 11 bases spanning the gap. The CDR3 has 12 amino acids. Germline assignment: CDR1 DFQATT and CDR2 SNEGSKA (reference sequence). The CDR3 reads CSARIAEDEQYF. The CDR3 DNA sequence: TGCAGTGCTAGGATAGCGGAGGACGAGCAGTACTTC.

There are a few counts of this clonotype. The CDR3: CASSLSGGQGGFGGELFF. CDR3 coding DNA: TGTGCCAGCAGCCTCTCAGGTGGACAGGGGGGTTTTGGCGGGGAGCTGTTTTTT. The V call is TRBV9, the J call TRBJ2-2; 10 bases fit TRBD1. J gave up 7 bases and V 4 bases, and 16 bases lay outside the gene matches. Germline V gene lookup returns CDR1 SGDLS and CDR2 YYNGEE. The CDR3 extends over 18 amino acids.

This clonotype was counted at least ten times. This sequence joins TRBV6-2 or TRBV6-3 and TRBJ1-1; D not resolved. This CDR3 is built from 12 residues. Trimming removed 2 bases at V and 0 bases at J, with 1 base between. Looked up from germline, CDR1 is MNHEY and CDR2 is SVGEGT. This CDR3 reads CASSYLNTEAFF. As DNA, the CDR3 is TGTGCCAGCAGTTACCTGAACACTGAAGCTTTCTTT.

The chain has TRBV20-1 and TRBJ2-6, with D perhaps TRBD1 (6 bases). V was pared by 2 bases and J by 0 bases, with 17 bases between. CDR1 and CDR2 from the germline V gene are DFQATT and SNEGSKA (reference sequence). There are 18 residues in the CDR3. The CDR3 sequence: CSARIGGGVNSGANVLTF. In DNA, the CDR3 is TGCAGTGCTAGAATTGGGGGCGGAGTGAACTCTGGGGCCAACGTCCTGACTTTC.

This clonotype came up a few times. A read error may be the cause here, since a much bigger clone is one base away. This chain joins TRBV2 and TRBJ2-7, with TRBD1 matching 11 bases. The CDR3 is 13 residues long. Germline CDR1 is SNHLY and CDR2 is FYNNEI. V shed 11 bases, J shed 5 bases, and the junction held 8 bases outside the gene matches. The CDR3 sequence is CAHPDRGLDEQYF. The CDR3 DNA reads TGTGCCCATCCGGACAGGGGGCTCGACGAGCAGTACTTC. The whole variable domain, remainder taken from reference TRBV2 and TRBJ2-7, is EPEVTQTPSHQVTQMGQEVILRCVPISNHLYFYWYRQILGQKVEFLVSFYNNEISEKSEIFDDQFSVERPDGSNFTLKIRSTKLEDSAMYFCAHPDRGLDEQYFGPGTRLTVT.

This clonotype was counted at least ten times. The CDR3 here is CASSLSLPYNEQFF. DNA of the CDR3: TGTGCCAGCAGCTTAAGTCTTCCCTACAATGAGCAGTTCTTC. The V gene is TRBV7-3, the J gene TRBJ2-1; no reliable D call. V dropped 1 base and J dropped 2 bases, with 6 bases sitting between them. CDR3 length: 14 residues. The V gene's germline CDR1 is SGHTA and CDR2 FQGTGA.

This clonotype was counted at least ten times. The V and J genes are TRBV29-1 and TRBJ2-7; no firm D call. The CDR3 has 11 residues. Germline CDR1 is SQVTM and CDR2 is ANQGSEA. V shed 4 bases and J shed 3 bases, with 7 bases lying between them. For the CDR3, the DNA is TGCAGCGTTGGGTCTGACTACGAGCAGTACTTC. It codes for CSVGSDYEQYF.

This clonotype has a count of ten or more. The gene calls are TRBV7-8 and TRBJ2-5, with 8 bases matching TRBD2. This CDR3 contains 15 residues. Trimming took 5 bases from V and 4 from J; bases not matched to a gene: 9. Germline CDR1 and CDR2: SGHVS and FQNEAQ. The CDR3 region has the DNA TGTGCCAGCAGCATGAGAGCCGGGGGGGGAGAGACCCAGTACTTC. Translation gives CASSMRAGGGETQYF.